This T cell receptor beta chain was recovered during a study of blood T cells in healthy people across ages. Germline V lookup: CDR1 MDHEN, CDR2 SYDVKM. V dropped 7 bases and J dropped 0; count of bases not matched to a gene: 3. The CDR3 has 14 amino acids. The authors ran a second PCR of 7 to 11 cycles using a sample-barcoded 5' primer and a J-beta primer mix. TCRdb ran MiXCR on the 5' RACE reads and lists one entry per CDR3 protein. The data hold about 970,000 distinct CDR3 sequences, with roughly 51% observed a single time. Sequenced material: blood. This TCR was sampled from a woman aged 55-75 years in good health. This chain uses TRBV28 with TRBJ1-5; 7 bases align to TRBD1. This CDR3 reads CASTRDSSNQPQHF. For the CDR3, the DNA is TGTGCCAGCACCCGGGACAGTAGCAATCAGCCCCAGCATTTT.